The 24 T cell receptor beta chains listed next were all sequenced from one sample in a study of blood T cell repertoires in COVID-19. The table came from immunoSEQ multiplex PCR; TCRdb's copy has only in-frame clones and leaves some out. The top ten hold about 2.6% of the sample, which has 290,000 or so clones, approximately 86% seen once. Sequencing was done on a sample of PBMCs or T cells enriched from blood (not recorded which). These receptors all come from a woman aged 18-29 years who had recovered from COVID-19.

The chain employs TRBV30 and TRBJ2-7, with a possible D match to TRBD1 (5 bases). The CDR3 extends over 14 amino acids. Trimming pared 2 bases from V and 2 bases from J, leaving 13 bases between. Germline CDR1 GTSNPN, CDR2 SVGIG (reference sequence). CDR3 coding DNA: TGTGCCTGGAGTAAGGACATAAAAGCCTACGAGCAGTACTTC. Translated: CAWSKDIKAYEQYF.

The rearrangement links TRBV7-3 to TRBJ2-1; TRBD2 aligns across 15 bases. The CDR3 is made up of 19 amino acids. The V and J ends lost 5 bases and 4 bases, in that order; junction bases with no gene match: 12. Germline CDR1 and CDR2: SGHTA and FQGTGA. The CDR3 loop reads CASSPKRGTSGGIYNEQFF. The CDR3 region has the DNA TGTGCCAGCAGCCCGAAACGTGGGACTAGCGGGGGGATTTACAATGAGCAGTTCTTC.

In nucleotides, the CDR3 is TGTGCCAGCAGCTCCGGACAGGGGACGCAGCCCCAGCATTTT. The encoded protein is CASSSGQGTQPQHF. This chain joins TRBV28 and TRBJ1-5, with 9 bases that match TRBD1. Trimming at V came to 6 bases and at J to 7 bases, leaving 7 bases not matched to a gene. This CDR3 contains 14 residues. Germline V gene sequence: CDR1 MDHEN, CDR2 SYDVKM.

The chain joins TRBV27 to TRBJ1-6; D unclear. There are 14 residues in the CDR3. CDR1 is MNHEY and CDR2 is SMNVEV in the germline V gene (reference sequence). V was clipped by 3 bases and J by 7 bases, with 10 bases between them. CDR3 residues: CASSFMALNSPLHF. The CDR3 region has the DNA TGTGCCAGCAGTTTTATGGCATTAAATTCACCCCTCCACTTT.

The J gene is TRBJ2-1, the V gene TRBV27; no reliable D call. V dropped 6 bases and J dropped 7 bases, with 16 bases sitting between them. Per germline, CDR1 MNHEY and CDR2 SMNVEV (reference sequence). The CDR3 totals 14 residues. The CDR3 protein is CASSLLERANEQFF. The CDR3, as DNA: TGTGCCAGCAGCCTCCTAGAGCGTGCTAATGAGCAGTTCTTC.

The rearrangement joins TRBV4-3 to TRBJ1-2, with D possibly matching TRBD1 (5 bases). Germline CDR1 is LGHNA and CDR2 is YSLEER. CDR3 length: 15 amino acids. V was cut by 2 bases and J by 4 bases, with 14 bases left in between. The CDR3 protein is CASSQITGVSYGYTF. The CDR3 nucleotides are TGCGCCAGCAGCCAAATTACAGGCGTAAGCTATGGCTACACCTTC.

The J gene is TRBJ2-2, the V gene TRBV7-2; D is unclear. The length of the CDR3 is 14 residues. Per germline, CDR1 SGHTA and CDR2 FQGNSA. V lost 4 bases and J 1 base, leaving 7 bases between the germline ends. CDR3 DNA sequence: TGTGCCAGCAGCTATACAGTGAACACCGGGGAGCTGTTTTTT. This codes for CASSYTVNTGELFF. Drawing the rest from reference TRBV7-2 and TRBJ2-2, the complete variable domain is GAGVSQSPSNKVTEKGKDVELRCDPISGHTALYWYRQSLGQGLEFLIYFQGNSAPDKSGLPSDRFSAERTGGSVSTLTIQRTQQEDSAVYLCASSYTVNTGELFFGEGSRLTVL.

V gene TRBV30 combines with J gene TRBJ1-3; tentative D call: TRBD1 (6 bases). Trimming cost V 4 bases and J 0 bases, with 13 bases left between them. The CDR3 runs to 15 residues. CDR1 is GTSNPN and CDR2 is SVGIG in the germline V gene (reference sequence). The CDR3 region has the DNA TGTGCCTGGACCCATGGACAGAGCTCTGGAAACACCATATATTTT. Protein sequence: CAWTHGQSSGNTIYF.

Concerning this clone itself: A much larger clone lies one base from this, so it may be a read error. The chain carries TRBV28 and TRBJ1-1; unclear D gene. Trimming removed 5 bases from V and 1 base from J, with 5 bases in between. The germline V gene has CDR1 MDHEN and CDR2 SYDVKM. The CDR3 length is 12 residues. CDR3 loop: CASSTRNTEAFF. CDR3 coding DNA: TGTGCCAGCAGTACACGGAACACTGAAGCTTTCTTT.

The rearrangement links TRBV19 to TRBJ2-7; D is ambiguous. Germline lookup yields CDR1 LNHDA and CDR2 SQIVND (reference sequence). The CDR3 contains 14 residues. V lost 1 base, J lost 0 bases, and 7 bases lay in between. CDR3 nucleotides: TGTGCCAGTAGTATAGCCCCGAGCTCCTACGAGCAGTACTTC. Protein: CASSIAPSSYEQYF.

The chain links TRBV2 to TRBJ1-3; perhaps TRBD1 as D (6 bases). There are 17 residues in the CDR3. Germline values: CDR1 SNHLY, CDR2 FYNNEI. V lost 8 bases, J lost 0 bases, and 20 bases lay in between. DNA of the CDR3: TGTGCCAGCCGATTCCCTAGTGGGACATACTCTGGAAACACCATATATTTT. Protein product: CASRFPSGTYSGNTIYF.

The chain employs TRBV19 and TRBJ2-7; 9 bases are shared with TRBD1. J lost 4 bases, V lost 6 bases, and 10 bases had no gene match. The CDR3 is made up of 15 amino acids. Germline values: CDR1 LNHDA, CDR2 SQIVND (reference sequence). The CDR3 DNA reads TGTGCCAGTAGCCTAGTGCGGACAGGGGAGTACGAGCAGTACTTC. Amino acids: CASSLVRTGEYEQYF.

This clone showed up just once. The DNA for the CDR3 is TGTGCCAGCAGACGAACAACAGGAGTTTTTGACGAGCAGTACTTC. It is translated as CASRRTTGVFDEQYF. The V call is TRBV6-5, the J call TRBJ2-7; the D gene is possibly TRBD1 (5 bases). With 6 bases removed from V and 5 bases from J, the gap between germline ends came to 20 bases. The CDR3 consists of 15 residues. Germline V CDR1 and CDR2: MNHEY, SVGAGI.

The V call is TRBV11-3, the J call TRBJ2-5; 7 positions match TRBD1. The CDR3 runs to 16 residues. Germline V gives CDR1 SGHNT, CDR2 YENEEA. Unmatched junction bases numbered 11, after V lost 5 bases and J lost 2 bases. CDR3 in amino acids: CASSLISGGRQETQYF. The CDR3 DNA sequence: TGTGCCAGCAGCCTCATCTCAGGGGGAAGGCAAGAGACCCAGTACTTC. Variable domain in full (rest from reference TRBV11-3 and TRBJ2-5): EAGVVQSPRYKIIEKKQPVAFWCNPISGHNTLYWYLQNLGQGPELLIRYENEEAVDDSQLPKDRFSAERLKGVDSTLKIQPAELGDSAVYLCASSLISGGRQETQYFGPGTRLLVL.

The chain links TRBV9 to TRBJ2-7; D might be TRBD2 (6 bases). CDR1 SGDLS and CDR2 YYNGEE come from the germline V gene. Trimming removed 0 bases at V and 2 bases at J, with 9 bases between. There are 14 residues in the CDR3. CDR3 bases: TGTGCCAGCAGCGTAGCTGGACTACCCTACGAGCAGTACTTC. This sequence encodes CASSVAGLPYEQYF.

This clone was seen only once. This chain connects TRBV27 to TRBJ2-7; 9 bases line up with TRBD2. Germline assignment: CDR1 MNHEY and CDR2 SMNVEV (reference sequence). The CDR3 is 17 residues long. Unmatched junction bases numbered 10, after V lost 4 bases and J lost 0 bases. The CDR3 DNA follows: TGTGCCAGCAGTTCCATCCTTTGGCGGGGGGGCTCCTACGAGCAGTACTTC. Its protein product is CASSSILWRGGSYEQYF.

Here the CDR3 DNA reads TGTGCCAGCAGCACGGGACTAGCGGGGCCCTCCTACGAGCAGTACTTC. Its translation is CASSTGLAGPSYEQYF. The chain combines TRBV5-4 with TRBJ2-7; 13 bases are shared with TRBD2. This CDR3 is 16 amino acids long. Germline CDR1 SGHNT, CDR2 YYREEE (reference sequence). V dropped 4 bases and J dropped 0; count of bases not matched to a gene: 4.

The chain couples TRBV6-1 to TRBJ1-2; D is undetermined. V lost 2 bases to trimming and J lost 4 bases, with 8 bases between them. The germline gives CDR1 MNHNS, CDR2 SASEGT. The CDR3 loop spans 13 amino acids. The CDR3 sequence is CASSESSLYGYTF. CDR3 sequence (DNA): TGTGCCAGCAGTGAATCGAGCCTCTATGGCTACACCTTC.

CDR3 DNA: TGTGCCAGCAGTCTTCCTCCACAGGGTGTCAACTCTGGAAACACCATATATTTT. Amino acid sequence: CASSLPPQGVNSGNTIYF. V is TRBV6-6 and J is TRBJ1-3; tentatively, D is TRBD1 (6 bases). Trimming cost V 5 bases and J 0 bases, with 20 bases left between them. Looked up from germline, CDR1 is MNHNY and CDR2 is SVGAGI (reference sequence). The CDR3 sequence is 18 residues long.

The V gene is TRBV30, the J gene TRBJ1-3, with a weak D call TRBD1 (5 bases). The V gene lost 1 base and the J gene lost 2 bases, with 15 bases spanning the gap. Germline V lookup: CDR1 GTSNPN, CDR2 SVGIG (reference sequence). The CDR3 spans 16 residues. In nucleotides, the CDR3 is TGTGCCTGGAGTGCAAACAGGTATCATGCTGGAAACACCATATATTTT. It specifies CAWSANRYHAGNTIYF.

CDR3 protein: CASSPGGGLHSYNEQFF. The DNA of the CDR3 is TGTGCCAGCAGTCCGGGCGGGGGGTTACACTCCTACAATGAGCAGTTCTTC. The chain combines TRBV28 with TRBJ2-1, with TRBD2 matching over 8 bases. V was clipped by 5 bases and J by 0 bases; unmatched bases: 9. This CDR3 contains 17 residues. The germline V gene has CDR1 MDHEN and CDR2 SYDVKM.

The sample holds a few counts of this clone. CDR3 protein: CASSRTGTSNYGYTF. The CDR3 region has the DNA TGTGCCAGCAGCAGGACAGGGACCTCTAACTATGGCTACACCTTC. The genes are TRBV5-6 and TRBJ1-2; 8 nucleotides line up with TRBD1. CDR1 and CDR2 (germline): SGHDT, YYEEEE. The CDR3 covers 15 residues. V dropped 4 bases and J dropped 0; count of bases not matched to a gene: 5.

The chain recombines TRBV5-8 with TRBJ2-5; D call uncertain. The ends were cut back, 0 bases at V and 0 bases at J, with 9 bases in the middle. The CDR3 has 15 amino acids. CDR1 and CDR2 (germline): SGHTS, YDEGEE. The DNA for the CDR3 is TGTGCCAGCAGCTTGGTCCACAGTTACCAAGAGACCCAGTACTTC. The encoded protein is CASSLVHSYQETQYF.

This rearrangement joins TRBV5-1 to TRBJ1-1; weak D call: TRBD1 (5 bases). The ends were cut back, 0 bases at V and 0 bases at J, with 12 bases in the middle. Germline CDR1 is SGHRS and CDR2 is YFSETQ. The CDR3 is 16 amino acids. CDR3 coding DNA: TGCGCCAGCAGCTTGGCACAGGCTCCGATGAACACTGAAGCTTTCTTT. This translates into CASSLAQAPMNTEAFF.